Shown below are 28 T cell receptor beta chains from a single sample sequenced in a study of blood T cell repertoires in COVID-19. The method was immunoSEQ multiplex PCR; TCRdb's version includes in-frame clones alone and lacks a portion of them. The sample has over 95,000 clones, 80% to 90% seen once. What was sequenced was peripheral blood. The source of these receptors is a man aged 40-50 years with acute or convalescent COVID-19.

This clone was counted a few times. The V and J genes are TRBV13 and TRBJ2-1, with D perhaps TRBD1 (6 bases). Germline CDR1 reads PRHDT; CDR2 reads FYEKMQ (reference sequence). The CDR3 consists of 14 residues. V lost 5 bases and J 4 bases, leaving 12 bases between the germline ends. The DNA for the CDR3 is TGTGCCAGCAGCCCCAAGGACAGTTACAATGAGCAGTTCTTC. Its protein product is CASSPKDSYNEQFF.

This clone was counted a single time. The chain has TRBV5-1 and TRBJ2-7, with 8 bases aligning to TRBD2. Losses at the gene ends were 1 base for V and 0 bases for J; bases not matched to a gene: 3. CDR3 length: 15 amino acids. From germline, CDR1 is SGHRS and CDR2 YFSETQ. The CDR3 loop reads CASSLTSGSSYEQYF. DNA of the CDR3: TGCGCCAGCAGCTTGACTAGCGGAAGCTCCTACGAGCAGTACTTC.

The chain uses TRBV12-5 and TRBJ1-1, with unresolved D. Trimming stripped 0 bases from V and 8 bases from J, with 10 bases between. The CDR3 sequence is 13 residues long. The germline V gene encodes CDR1 LGHNT and CDR2 FRNRAP. In DNA form, the CDR3 reads TGTGCTAGTGGTTTGGTACCCGGGAAGGAAGCTTTCTTT. Protein: CASGLVPGKEAFF.

V gene TRBV10-3 combines with J gene TRBJ2-2; 9 positions agree with TRBD2. The CDR3 contains 16 residues. V was clipped by 3 bases and J by 5 bases; unmatched bases: 7. CDR1 is ENHRY and CDR2 is SYGVKD in the germline V gene. For the CDR3, the DNA is TGTGCCATCAGTGATGGGAGCGGGGGGAGTACCGGGGAGCTGTTTTTT. Residues: CAISDGSGGSTGELFF.

J is TRBJ2-5 and V is TRBV24-1, with TRBD1 matching over 9 bases. The CDR3 totals 16 residues. Germline CDR1 is KGHDR and CDR2 is SFDVKD. V gave up 0 bases and J gave up 5 bases; unmatched junction bases: 6. CDR3 in amino acids: CATSDLRGQGEETQYF. CDR3 sequence (DNA): TGTGCCACCAGTGATTTGCGGGGACAGGGTGAGGAGACCCAGTACTTC.

The CDR3 is CASSVAGGGFNSPLHF. CDR3 nucleotides: TGTGCCAGCAGTGTGGCAGGGGGCGGATTTAATTCACCCCTCCACTTT. The chain couples TRBV25-1 to TRBJ1-6, with 8 bases matching TRBD1. CDR3 length equals 16 residues. Germline CDR1 reads MGHDK; CDR2 reads SYGVNS. V lost 4 bases, J lost 6 bases, and 8 bases stayed unmatched.

J is TRBJ1-2 and V is TRBV7-9; the D gene is possibly TRBD1 (5 bases). Deletions cut 1 base from V and 2 bases from J, with 8 bases between. Germline V lookup: CDR1 SEHNR, CDR2 FQNEAQ (reference sequence). The length of the CDR3 is 14 residues. The DNA of the CDR3 is TGTGCCAGCAGCTTAGAAGCAGGGAACTATGGCTACACCTTC. Amino acids: CASSLEAGNYGYTF. Complete variable domain (other parts from reference TRBV7-9 and TRBJ1-2): DTGVSQNPRHKITKRGQNVTFRCDPISEHNRLYWYRQTLGQGPEFLTYFQNEAQLEKSRLLSDRFSAERPKGSFSTLEIQRTEQGDSAMYLCASSLEAGNYGYTFGSGTRLTVV.

The gene calls are TRBV6-5 and TRBJ2-3, with TRBD1 matching over 8 bases. This CDR3 contains 15 residues. V trimming: 2 bases; J trimming: 7 bases; junction bases outside the gene matches: 8. CDR1 and CDR2 (germline): MNHEY, SVGAGI. CDR3 loop: CASSYTQTGVNTQYF. In DNA, the CDR3 is TGTGCCAGCAGTTACACCCAGACAGGGGTGAATACGCAGTATTTT.

This chain connects TRBV4-1 to TRBJ1-1; D unresolved. Germline values: CDR1 MGHRA, CDR2 YSYEKL. This CDR3 has 14 amino acids. V was cut by 3 bases and J by 1 base, with 9 bases left in between. CDR3 DNA sequence: TGCGCCAGCAGCCATTTCGCAGAGAACACTGAAGCTTTCTTT. Protein product: CASSHFAENTEAFF.

The chain uses TRBV7-9 and TRBJ1-2; TRBD1 aligns across 7 bases. The CDR3 runs to 14 residues. Trimming took 2 bases from V and 4 from J; bases not matched to a gene: 4. Looked up from germline, CDR1 is SEHNR and CDR2 is FQNEAQ (reference sequence). CDR3 sequence reads: CASSLQQGIYGYTF. The CDR3 DNA is TGTGCCAGCAGCTTACAACAGGGGATCTATGGCTACACCTTC. The whole variable domain, remainder taken from reference TRBV7-9 and TRBJ1-2, is DTGVSQNPRHKITKRGQNVTFRCDPISEHNRLYWYRQTLGQGPEFLTYFQNEAQLEKSRLLSDRFSAERPKGSFSTLEIQRTEQGDSAMYLCASSLQQGIYGYTFGSGTRLTVV.

The chain links TRBV11-2 to TRBJ1-6; D gene unclear. CDR1 is SGHAT and CDR2 is FQNNGV in the germline V gene. This CDR3 contains 12 residues. The ends were cut back, 0 bases at V and 8 bases at J, with 2 bases in the middle. The DNA for the CDR3 is TGTGCCAGCAGCTTAGACTATTCACCCCTCCACTTT. This sequence encodes CASSLDYSPLHF.

The chain uses TRBV19 and TRBJ1-1; D remains unclear. The germline gives CDR1 LNHDA, CDR2 SQIVND (reference sequence). There are 15 residues in the CDR3. Trimming took off 4 bases at V and 5 bases at J, with 17 bases between the two ends. The CDR3 protein is CASSKFVRLSTEAFF. The CDR3 DNA sequence: TGTGCCAGTAGTAAATTTGTCAGGCTTTCAACTGAAGCTTTCTTT. The whole variable domain, filled in from reference TRBV19 and TRBJ1-1, reads DGGITQSPKYLFRKEGQNVTLSCEQNLNHDAMYWYRQDPGQGLRLIYYSQIVNDFQKGDIAEGYSVSREKKESFPLTVTSAQKNPTAFYLCASSKFVRLSTEAFFGQGTRLTVV.

The J gene is TRBJ2-7, the V gene TRBV5-1, with D tentatively TRBD1 (5 bases). Germline V gene data show CDR1 as SGHRS and CDR2 as YFSETQ. The germline V and J ends were trimmed by 2 bases and 4 bases, with 16 bases remaining between them. The CDR3 extends over 15 amino acids. The CDR3 DNA reads as TGCGCCAGCAGCTTCCTGCCAGGGCAGGATTACGAGCAGTACTTC. The encoded protein is CASSFLPGQDYEQYF.

The rearrangement uses TRBV5-1 and TRBJ2-3, with D perhaps matching TRBD2 (6 bases). The CDR3 totals 15 residues. From germline, CDR1 is SGHRS and CDR2 YFSETQ. The ends were cut back, 4 bases at V and 0 bases at J, with 12 bases in the middle. The CDR3 sequence: CASSLRDSSTDTQYF. The CDR3 DNA reads TGCGCCAGCAGCCTAAGGGACTCGAGCACAGATACGCAGTATTTT.

The count of this clone is one. The J gene is TRBJ2-5, the V gene TRBV10-3; 9 positions match TRBD1. CDR3 length equals 15 residues. The J segment lost 4 bases and the V segment lost 10 bases, leaving 13 bases of the junction unmatched. Germline CDR1 and CDR2: ENHRY and SYGVKD. CDR3 nucleotides: TGTGCCACCCTACCCGGGACAGGGCGGTCAGAGACCCAGTACTTC. Translated, it gives CATLPGTGRSETQYF.

This clone has only one observation. The J gene is TRBJ1-5, the V gene TRBV6-4; D is undetermined. This CDR3 spans 17 amino acids. The germline CDR1 and CDR2 sequences are MRHNA and SNTAGT. V dropped 0 bases and J dropped 7 bases, with 19 bases sitting between them. CDR3 in DNA: TGTGCCAGCAGTGACTCGGAGCCGGGTTCCGCGGGCCAGCCCCAGCATTTT. Residues: CASSDSEPGSAGQPQHF.

Written as DNA, the CDR3 is TGTGCCATCAGTGGACAGGGAGGTGGGAACACTGAAGCTTTCTTT. This gives the protein CAISGQGGGNTEAFF. The chain uses TRBV10-3 and TRBJ1-1, with 7 bases aligning to TRBD1. Germline CDR1 is ENHRY and CDR2 is SYGVKD. The CDR3 is 15 amino acids. With 4 bases clipped from V and 1 base from J, the junction kept 6 bases outside the gene matches.

The chain links TRBV5-6 to TRBJ2-7; D possibly corresponds to TRBD1 (6 bases). The V end was cut by 7 bases, the J end by 3 bases, with 11 bases between. This CDR3 is built from 12 residues. Germline CDR1 is SGHDT and CDR2 is YYEEEE. The CDR3 DNA follows: TGTGCCAGCGGGACACGGGGCTACGAGCAGTACTTC. It encodes CASGTRGYEQYF. Filled out from reference TRBV5-6 and TRBJ2-7, the complete variable domain reads DAGVTQSPTHLIKTRGQQVTLRCSPKSGHDTVSWYQQALGQGPQFIFQYYEEEERQRGNFPDRFSGHQFPNYSSELNVNALLLGDSALYLCASGTRGYEQYFGPGTRLTVT.

Only a few counts were recorded for this clone. The CDR3 DNA follows: TGTGCCTCTCGGGAGGAAAGTTCACCCCTCCACTTT. Translated, it gives CASREESSPLHF. The chain joins TRBV2 to TRBJ1-6; D unresolved. The germline V and J ends were trimmed by 11 bases and 9 bases, with 14 bases remaining between them. The germline gives CDR1 SNHLY, CDR2 FYNNEI. The length of the CDR3 is 12 residues.

The V gene is TRBV3-1 (or the pseudogene TRBV3-2), the J gene TRBJ2-7; D is unclear. The length of the CDR3 is 12 residues. V lost 0 bases and J lost 4, with 4 bases in between. Germline V CDR1 and CDR2: LGHDT, YNNKEL (reference sequence). CDR3 sequence (DNA): TGTGCCAGCAGCCAAGAGGCTTACGAGCAGTACTTC. Encoded protein: CASSQEAYEQYF.

The chain couples TRBV10-3 to TRBJ2-7, with a weak D call TRBD2 (5 bases). The V gene's germline CDR1 is ENHRY and CDR2 SYGVKD. Trimming pared 0 bases from V and 4 bases from J, leaving 7 bases between. The CDR3 totals 13 residues. Here the CDR3 DNA reads TGTGCCATCAGTGAGTCGGAGGTGTACGAGCAGTACTTC. As protein: CAISESEVYEQYF.

The chain joins TRBV3-1 (or the pseudogene TRBV3-2) to TRBJ2-3; 10 bases match TRBD1. Trimming at V came to 10 bases and at J to 8 bases, leaving 9 bases not matched to a gene. Germline loops: CDR1 LGHDT, CDR2 YNNKEL (reference sequence). The CDR3 is 13 residues long. In DNA form, the CDR3 reads TGTGCCACCTCCGGGACAGGGGAAGGTACGCAGTATTTT. Its translation: CATSGTGEGTQYF.

J is TRBJ2-2 and V is TRBV3-1 (or the pseudogene TRBV3-2); no reliable D call. This CDR3 has 14 residues. Trimming removed 3 bases at V and 1 base at J, with 6 bases between. The V gene's germline CDR1 is LGHDT and CDR2 YNNKEL (reference sequence). The CDR3 bases are TGTGCCAGCAGCCAGGGCAGGAACACCGGGGAGCTGTTTTTT. Translation: CASSQGRNTGELFF.

V gene TRBV18 combines with J gene TRBJ2-3, with 11 bases aligning to TRBD2. Germline V gene sequence: CDR1 KGHSH, CDR2 LQKENI. This CDR3 contains 15 residues. The V and J ends lost 3 bases and 4 bases, in that order; junction bases with no gene match: 3. The CDR3, as DNA: TGTGCCAGCTCACCTGGACTAGCGGGTGCAGATACGCAGTATTTT. Encoded protein: CASSPGLAGADTQYF.

The rearrangement joins TRBV7-2 to TRBJ2-7, with TRBD2 matching over 12 bases. The germline V gene has CDR1 SGHTA and CDR2 FQGNSA. Germline trimming cut 5 bases from V and 7 bases from J; bases unmatched to any gene: 15. The CDR3 is made up of 17 amino acids. CDR3 sequence reads: CASSPNPSGGARGEQYF. The CDR3 coding sequence is TGTGCCAGCAGCCCAAATCCTAGCGGGGGGGCCCGAGGGGAGCAGTACTTC.

J is TRBJ2-7 and V is TRBV6-4, with D perhaps TRBD2 (5 bases). V was pared by 2 bases and J by 5 bases, with 19 bases between. Germline CDR1 reads MRHNA; CDR2 reads SNTAGT. CDR3 size: 16 residues. CDR3 nucleotide sequence: TGTGCCAGCAGTGACGAGGGCAGGAGCCGAGAGGACGAGCAGTACTTC. It codes for CASSDEGRSREDEQYF.

The chain carries TRBV5-4 and TRBJ1-2; D gene ambiguous. V lost 1 base, J lost 5 bases, and 6 bases lay in between. CDR3 length: 12 amino acids. In germline, CDR1 is SGHNT, CDR2 YYREEE (reference sequence). The CDR3, as DNA: TGTGCCAGCAGCTTGAACAGTTATGGCTACACCTTC. Translating it yields CASSLNSYGYTF.

The J gene is TRBJ1-2, the V gene TRBV5-1, with D possibly being TRBD1 (6 bases). The length of the CDR3 is 13 residues. Trimming shortened V by 4 bases and J by 2 bases, and 9 bases separated the two germline ends. Germline assignment: CDR1 SGHRS and CDR2 YFSETQ. CDR3 coding DNA: TGCGCCAGCAGCCCGGACAGCAACTATGGCTACACCTTC. Protein product: CASSPDSNYGYTF.